The 19 T cell receptor beta chains in this list originate from one sample, sequenced in a study of T cell changes during pregnancy in multiple sclerosis. Libraries were prepared by immunoSEQ multiplex PCR; TCRdb keeps only in-frame clonotypes and omits some of them. In the table there are about 72,000 clones, 80% to 95% of which are singletons. Sequenced here: peripheral blood, sampled in the first trimester of pregnancy. These receptors originate from a female donor in good health, enrolled as a control in a pregnancy study.

V gene TRBV5-1 combines with J gene TRBJ1-5; no clear D. V was trimmed by 4 bases and J by 4 bases, leaving 15 bases between them. This CDR3 region has 15 residues. Germline V CDR1 and CDR2: SGHRS, YFSETQ. The CDR3 protein is CASSLRGGLNQPQHF. For the CDR3, the DNA is TGCGCCAGCAGCCTACGAGGAGGTTTGAATCAGCCCCAGCATTTT. The variable domain in full, completed from reference TRBV5-1 and TRBJ1-5, reads KAGVTQTPRYLIKTRGQQVTLSCSPISGHRSVSWYQQTPGQGLQFLFEYFSETQRNKGNFPGRFSGRQFSNSRSEMNVSTLELGDSALYLCASSLRGGLNQPQHFGDGTRLSIL.

This chain joins TRBV6-1 and TRBJ2-7, with 7 bases fitting TRBD1. The CDR3 length is 14 residues. The germline CDR1 and CDR2 sequences are MNHNS and SASEGT. The trim removed 0 bases at V and 4 bases at J, leaving 3 bases unmatched. Here the CDR3 reads CASSEAPRGYEQYF. Written as DNA, the CDR3 is TGTGCCAGCAGTGAAGCGCCCAGGGGGTACGAGCAGTACTTC.

The V gene is TRBV28, the J gene TRBJ2-3, with TRBD2 identical over 12 bases. The V and J ends lost 8 bases and 1 base, in that order; junction bases with no gene match: 10. CDR3 size: 17 residues. In germline, CDR1 is MDHEN, CDR2 SYDVKM. CDR3 in DNA: TGTGCCAGCGTCCGGAGGGGACTAGCGGGCCGCACAGATACGCAGTATTTT. It translates to CASVRRGLAGRTDTQYF.

This sequence joins TRBV5-6 and TRBJ1-4; D unresolved. This CDR3 is built from 14 residues. The germline V gene has CDR1 SGHDT and CDR2 YYEEEE. V was pared by 4 bases and J by 7 bases, with 14 bases between. The CDR3: CASSLGVRVEKLFF. The CDR3 region has the DNA TGTGCCAGCAGCCTCGGGGTTAGAGTTGAAAAACTGTTTTTT.

V and J are TRBV7-9 and TRBJ2-1; the D gene is possibly TRBD2 (5 bases). The germline gives CDR1 SEHNR, CDR2 FQNEAQ (reference sequence). The length of the CDR3 is 14 residues. V shed 6 bases and J shed 4 bases, with 13 bases lying between them. The DNA for the CDR3 is TGTGCCAGCAGTCGGGCGGGTCGGTACAATGAGCAGTTCTTC. As protein: CASSRAGRYNEQFF.

V and J are TRBV15 and TRBJ1-5, with 12 bases lining up with TRBD1. This CDR3 is 16 amino acids long. Germline CDR1 reads LNHNV; CDR2 reads YYDKDF (reference sequence). V was pared by 8 bases and J by 4 bases, with 9 bases of the junction left unmatched. As DNA, the CDR3 is TGTGCCACCGGGGGACAGGGGGCAGGGGTAAATCAGCCCCAGCATTTT. This encodes CATGGQGAGVNQPQHF.

The V gene is TRBV27, the J gene TRBJ2-7, with 12 bases fitting TRBD2. The CDR3 covers 15 residues. Germline CDR1 reads MNHEY; CDR2 reads SMNVEV (reference sequence). With 4 bases clipped from V and 2 bases from J, the junction kept 3 bases outside the gene matches. CDR3 coding DNA: TGTGCCAGCAGTTCACTAGCGGGAGGAACCTACGAGCAGTACTTC. Translating it yields CASSSLAGGTYEQYF.

The chain combines TRBV27 with TRBJ2-1; D perhaps matches TRBD2 (6 bases). Germline assignment: CDR1 MNHEY and CDR2 SMNVEV (reference sequence). The CDR3 sequence is 16 residues long. Trimming left V 5 bases short and J 0 bases short, with 14 bases between. CDR3 region: CASSDVGSSSYNEQFF. The CDR3 coding sequence is TGTGCCAGCAGTGACGTCGGGAGTAGCTCCTACAATGAGCAGTTCTTC.

This clone occurred a few times. The chain couples TRBV25-1 to TRBJ2-7, with 11 bases identical to TRBD2. This CDR3 region has 15 residues. The germline gives CDR1 MGHDK, CDR2 SYGVNS. The J segment lost 6 bases and the V segment lost 8 bases, leaving 12 bases of the junction unmatched. The CDR3 region is CASAQLLAGDSEQYF. Here the CDR3 DNA reads TGTGCCAGCGCTCAACTACTAGCGGGGGATAGCGAGCAGTACTTC.

V is TRBV6-1 and J is TRBJ2-2, with a tentative D call TRBD1 (5 bases). This CDR3 comprises 15 residues. Looked up from germline, CDR1 is MNHNS and CDR2 is SASEGT. V shed 5 bases and J shed 5 bases, with 15 bases lying between them. The CDR3 spells CASSLRTQPTGELFF. Written as DNA, the CDR3 is TGTGCCAGCAGTCTACGGACACAACCAACCGGGGAGCTGTTTTTT.

The rearrangement uses TRBV7-9 and TRBJ2-6; D possibly corresponds to TRBD1 (5 bases). V lost 3 bases, J lost 0 bases, and 6 bases lay in between. This CDR3 has 15 residues. Germline CDR1 is SEHNR and CDR2 is FQNEAQ (reference sequence). The CDR3 region is CASSFTGSGANVLTF. The CDR3 nucleotides are TGTGCCAGCAGCTTCACAGGCTCTGGGGCCAACGTCCTGACTTTC. Combining the CDR3 with reference TRBV7-9 and TRBJ2-6 gives the whole variable domain DTGVSQNPRHKITKRGQNVTFRCDPISEHNRLYWYRQTLGQGPEFLTYFQNEAQLEKSRLLSDRFSAERPKGSFSTLEIQRTEQGDSAMYLCASSFTGSGANVLTFGAGSRLTVL.

The chain joins TRBV5-1 to TRBJ1-1, with TRBD1 matching over 11 bases. Germline V gene data show CDR1 as SGHRS and CDR2 as YFSETQ. The CDR3 is made up of 14 amino acids. The V gene end was trimmed by 5 bases and the J gene end by 4 bases; junction bases not matched to a gene: 4. The CDR3 region has the DNA TGCGCCAGCAGTTCAGGACAGGGGGCCACTGAAGCTTTCTTT. Amino acid sequence: CASSSGQGATEAFF.

In DNA, the CDR3 is TGTGCCAGCAGTTTATTTCGCCTTAGCGGGAGGTACAATGAGCAGTTCTTC. This codes for CASSLFRLSGRYNEQFF. This chain uses TRBV27 with TRBJ2-1, with 10 positions matching TRBD2. The CDR3 totals 17 residues. Germline lookup yields CDR1 MNHEY and CDR2 SMNVEV (reference sequence). Trimming took 1 base from V and 4 from J; bases not matched to a gene: 7.

In this sample, this clone turned up a few times. The chain is built from TRBV5-4 and TRBJ1-1, with TRBD1 as a possible D gene (6 bases). Germline V lookup: CDR1 SGHNT, CDR2 YYREEE (reference sequence). V dropped 4 bases and J dropped 7 bases, with 14 bases sitting between them. The CDR3 sequence is 13 residues long. CDR3 sequence reads: CASSTDRANEAFF. The CDR3, as DNA: TGTGCCAGCAGCACGGACAGAGCAAATGAAGCTTTCTTT.

The J gene is TRBJ2-5, the V gene TRBV29-1, with D hard to call. CDR1 and CDR2 (germline): SQVTM, ANQGSEA. Trimming removed 8 bases from V and 4 bases from J, with 14 bases in between. The CDR3 totals 12 residues. This chain's CDR3 is CSSIDSGETQYF. The DNA for the CDR3 is TGCAGCTCGATAGACTCGGGAGAGACCCAGTACTTC.

This clone was seen a single time. V gene TRBV30 combines with J gene TRBJ1-2; 7 bases align to TRBD1. Trimming cost V 5 bases and J 4 bases; bases outside gene matches: 10. Germline lookup yields CDR1 GTSNPN and CDR2 SVGIG (reference sequence). The CDR3 covers 14 residues. CDR3 DNA sequence: TGTGCCTGGGCTAGGGACAGAACAATCTATGGCTACACCTTC. Protein: CAWARDRTIYGYTF.

This sequence joins TRBV5-1 and TRBJ1-5; the match to TRBD1 covers 9 bases. The V gene end was trimmed by 4 bases and the J gene end by 6 bases; junction bases not matched to a gene: 2. The germline V gene has CDR1 SGHRS and CDR2 YFSETQ. CDR3 length: 13 residues. In DNA form, the CDR3 reads TGCGCCAGCAGCCCGGACAGGGGTCAGCCCCAGCATTTT. Translated, it gives CASSPDRGQPQHF.

V and J are TRBV2 and TRBJ2-7, with TRBD2 matching over 8 bases. Germline-derived CDR1 and CDR2 are SNHLY and FYNNEI. Trimming cost V 6 bases and J 3 bases; bases outside gene matches: 1. This CDR3 has 12 amino acids. The CDR3 protein is CASSAGGYEQYF. In DNA form, the CDR3 reads TGTGCCAGCAGCGCGGGGGGCTACGAGCAGTACTTC.

The gene calls are TRBV28 and TRBJ2-7, with 14 bases fitting TRBD2. This CDR3 has 17 amino acids. Germline assignment: CDR1 MDHEN and CDR2 SYDVKM. V was clipped by 4 bases and J by 7 bases; unmatched bases: 12. This CDR3 reads CASSYWTSGRIPGEQYF. The CDR3 coding sequence is TGTGCCAGCAGTTACTGGACTAGCGGGAGGATTCCGGGAGAGCAGTACTTC.